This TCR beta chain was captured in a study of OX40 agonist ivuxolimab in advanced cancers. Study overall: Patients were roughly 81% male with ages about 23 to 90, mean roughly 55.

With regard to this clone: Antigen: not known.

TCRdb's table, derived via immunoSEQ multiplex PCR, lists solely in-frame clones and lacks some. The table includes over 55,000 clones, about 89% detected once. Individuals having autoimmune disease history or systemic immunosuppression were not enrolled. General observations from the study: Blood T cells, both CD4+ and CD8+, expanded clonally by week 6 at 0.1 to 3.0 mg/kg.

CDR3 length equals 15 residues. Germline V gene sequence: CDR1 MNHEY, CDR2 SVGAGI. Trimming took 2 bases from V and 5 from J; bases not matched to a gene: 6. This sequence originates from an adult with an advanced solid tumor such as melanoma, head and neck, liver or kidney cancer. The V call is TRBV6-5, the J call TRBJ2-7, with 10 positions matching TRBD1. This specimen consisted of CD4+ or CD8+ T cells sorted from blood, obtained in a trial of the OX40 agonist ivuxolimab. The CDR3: CASSYRDRGVHEQYF. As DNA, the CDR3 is TGTGCCAGCAGTTACAGGGACAGGGGCGTCCACGAGCAGTACTTC.